The 20 T cell receptor beta chains in this list originate from one sample, sequenced in a study of lymphopenia after photon versus proton radiotherapy. TCRdb's table, derived via immunoSEQ multiplex PCR, lists solely in-frame clones and lacks some. Seen here are about 35,000 clones, roughly nine tenths observed once, and the top ten hold about 15%. Sequencing was performed on peripheral blood, taken from a patient treated with photon-based radiotherapy. These receptors all stem from a man aged 60-69 years with cholangiocarcinoma.

CDR3 region: CASSLTGGPAYGYTF. The DNA of the CDR3 is TGTGCCAGCAGTTTAACAGGGGGCCCGGCCTATGGCTACACCTTC. The gene calls are TRBV28 and TRBJ1-2, with 9 bases fitting TRBD1. CDR1 and CDR2 from the germline V gene are MDHEN and SYDVKM. This CDR3 has 15 residues. The V segment lost 2 bases and the J segment 4 bases; nucleotides outside the gene matches: 5.

The table lists this clone with a count of one. The chain is built from TRBV19 and TRBJ2-3; D is unclear. Germline lookup yields CDR1 LNHDA and CDR2 SQIVND (reference sequence). This CDR3 is built from 13 residues. V gave up 7 bases and J gave up 0 bases, with 8 bases separating them. CDR3 residues: CASNGFSTDTQYF. CDR3 nucleotides: TGTGCCAGTAATGGGTTTAGCACAGATACGCAGTATTTT. Together with reference TRBV19 and TRBJ2-3, the CDR3 gives the full variable domain: DGGITQSPKYLFRKEGQNVTLSCEQNLNHDAMYWYRQDPGQGLRLIYYSQIVNDFQKGDIAEGYSVSREKKESFPLTVTSAQKNPTAFYLCASNGFSTDTQYFGPGTRLTVL.

The rearrangement joins TRBV6-4 to TRBJ2-1, with D possibly TRBD2 on 7 matching bases. The CDR3 consists of 15 residues. V lost 6 bases, J lost 6 bases, and 18 bases lay in between. Per the germline V gene, CDR1 is MRHNA and CDR2 is SNTAGT. DNA for the CDR3: TGTGCCAGCAGCCTCGAGGGGGGGATCGGCAATGAGCAGTTCTTC. The encoded protein is CASSLEGGIGNEQFF.

This rearrangement joins TRBV6-6 to TRBJ1-6; 9 nucleotides agree with TRBD1. The V segment lost 4 bases and the J segment 10 bases; nucleotides outside the gene matches: 8. The CDR3 is made up of 15 amino acids. Germline lookup yields CDR1 MNHNY and CDR2 SVGAGI (reference sequence). The DNA of the CDR3 is TGTGCCAGCAGTTCTCCGGGACAGGGAATATCACCCCTCCACTTT. Translating gives CASSSPGQGISPLHF.

V is TRBV27 and J is TRBJ2-4; 11 bases map to TRBD2. V shed 5 bases, J shed 1 base, and the junction held 7 bases outside the gene matches. CDR1 MNHEY and CDR2 SMNVEV come from the germline V gene (reference sequence). CDR3 size: 17 residues. CDR3 loop: CASSPHSGRAAKNIQYF. The CDR3 DNA sequence: TGTGCCAGCAGTCCTCATAGCGGGAGGGCCGCCAAAAACATTCAGTACTTC.

The genes are TRBV28 and TRBJ2-1; D is perhaps TRBD1 (6 bases). The CDR3 extends over 14 amino acids. The V and J ends lost 2 bases and 4 bases respectively, with 9 bases between them. Germline V lookup: CDR1 MDHEN, CDR2 SYDVKM. The CDR3 nucleotides read TGTGCCAGCAGTTTAGGACAGAGATACAATGAGCAGTTCTTC. It codes for CASSLGQRYNEQFF. Drawing the rest from reference TRBV28 and TRBJ2-1, the complete variable domain is DVKVTQSSRYLVKRTGEKVFLECVQDMDHENMFWYRQDPGLGLRLIYFSYDVKMKEKGDIPEGYSVSREKKERFSLILESASTNQTSMYLCASSLGQRYNEQFFGPGTRLTVL.

About this clone itself: One junction end does not reproduce the germline sequence, and a read error may be involved. The V call is TRBV5-1, the J call TRBJ2-3; the D gene is possibly TRBD2 (5 bases). The CDR3 sequence is 12 residues long. Germline loops: CDR1 SGHRS, CDR2 YFSETQ. In DNA form, the CDR3 reads TGCGCCAGCAAGGCTTCGGAGGAAAAGGAGGATTTT. This codes for CASKASEEKEDF.

This rearrangement joins TRBV28 to TRBJ2-5; D might be TRBD1 or TRBD2, each matching 5 bases. V lost 8 bases to trimming and J lost 2 bases, with 12 bases between them. The germline CDR1 and CDR2 sequences are MDHEN and SYDVKM. The CDR3 extends over 13 amino acids. The CDR3, as DNA: TGTGCCAGCCAAGGCTGGGGGCAAGAGACCCAGTACTTC. This translates into CASQGWGQETQYF.

V usage is TRBV5-1 and J usage is TRBJ2-7; TRBD1 might be the D (5 bases). The CDR3 loop spans 14 amino acids. Germline CDR1 and CDR2: SGHRS and YFSETQ. The ends were cut back, 4 bases at V and 7 bases at J, with 18 bases in the middle. CDR3 coding DNA: TGCGCCAGCAGCATTCAGGGTTCCAGTTCAGAGCAGTACTTC. Translation gives CASSIQGSSSEQYF.

The chain combines TRBV12-2 with TRBJ2-7; the table gives TRBD2 as D, unverified against the DNA. TRBV12-2 is deemed a pseudogene. This CDR3 contains 18 residues. For the CDR3, the DNA is TGTGCAAGTCGCTTTAGGACGGGGGCTAGCGGGAGGAGCCACGAGCAGTACTTC. Protein: CASRFRTGASGRSHEQYF.

This chain links TRBV18 with TRBJ1-1, with a weak D call TRBD1 (5 bases). Germline V gene data show CDR1 as KGHSH and CDR2 as LQKENI. V lost 2 bases and J 3 bases, leaving 10 bases between the germline ends. This CDR3 has 14 residues. CDR3 region: CASSPGRADTEAFF. As DNA, the CDR3 is TGTGCCAGCTCACCAGGCAGGGCTGACACTGAAGCTTTCTTT.

The chain links TRBV6-6 to TRBJ1-1, with D possibly TRBD1 on 6 matching bases. There are 13 residues in the CDR3. V lost 6 bases, J lost 1 base, and 9 bases lay in between. Germline lookup yields CDR1 MNHNY and CDR2 SVGAGI (reference sequence). In nucleotides, the CDR3 is TGTGCCAGCAGACGACAGGAGAACACTGAAGCTTTCTTT. This codes for CASRRQENTEAFF.

The V call is TRBV5-1, the J call TRBJ1-5, with D tentatively TRBD1 (5 bases). Trimming pared 4 bases from V and 4 bases from J, leaving 21 bases between. The CDR3 is 17 residues long. Germline CDR1 is SGHRS and CDR2 is YFSETQ. The CDR3 DNA reads TGCGCCAGCAGCCAACGCCCTTTAGGGGAGATGAATCAGCCCCAGCATTTT. Amino acids: CASSQRPLGEMNQPQHF.

V usage is TRBV4-2 and J usage is TRBJ2-2, with D tentatively TRBD2 (7 bases). The CDR3 loop spans 17 amino acids. The germline CDR1 and CDR2 sequences are LGHNA and YNFKEQ. Trimming shortened V by 4 bases and J by 2 bases, and 17 bases separated the two germline ends. The CDR3 region is CASSPRWGGANTGELFF. The CDR3 coding sequence is TGTGCCAGCAGCCCCCGGTGGGGGGGGGCCAACACCGGGGAGCTGTTTTTT.

This chain links TRBV5-1 with TRBJ2-3, with 9 bases lining up with TRBD2. J lost 4 bases, V lost 1 base, and 4 bases had no gene match. The CDR3 loop spans 15 amino acids. CDR1 and CDR2 (germline): SGHRS, YFSETQ. The CDR3 reads CASSLLLAGADTQYF. The CDR3 bases are TGCGCCAGCAGCTTGTTGTTAGCGGGAGCAGATACGCAGTATTTT. Full variable domain (outside the CDR3, taken from reference TRBV5-1 and TRBJ2-3): KAGVTQTPRYLIKTRGQQVTLSCSPISGHRSVSWYQQTPGQGLQFLFEYFSETQRNKGNFPGRFSGRQFSNSRSEMNVSTLELGDSALYLCASSLLLAGADTQYFGPGTRLTVL.

The genes are TRBV5-1 and TRBJ1-1; D call uncertain. The germline gives CDR1 SGHRS, CDR2 YFSETQ. V lost 4 bases, J lost 4 bases, and 11 bases lay in between. This CDR3 is 13 amino acids long. The CDR3 DNA is TGCGCCAGCAGCGTCAGAGGAGTCACTGAAGCTTTCTTT. Translation: CASSVRGVTEAFF.

The chain has TRBV5-1 and TRBJ2-1; 9 bases align to TRBD1. The CDR3 is made up of 15 amino acids. Germline-derived CDR1 and CDR2 are SGHRS and YFSETQ. V lost 6 bases and J lost 0; bases outside the gene matches: 4. The CDR3 loop reads CASNPTGGSYNEQFF. The CDR3 DNA follows: TGCGCCAGCAACCCGACAGGGGGCTCCTACAATGAGCAGTTCTTC. Using reference TRBV5-1 and TRBJ2-1 for the parts outside the CDR3, the full variable domain is KAGVTQTPRYLIKTRGQQVTLSCSPISGHRSVSWYQQTPGQGLQFLFEYFSETQRNKGNFPGRFSGRQFSNSRSEMNVSTLELGDSALYLCASNPTGGSYNEQFFGPGTRLTVL.

The rearrangement links TRBV13 to TRBJ2-7; no clear D. Germline V CDR1 and CDR2: PRHDT, FYEKMQ (reference sequence). Trimming took off 3 bases at V and 8 bases at J, with 14 bases between the two ends. The CDR3 loop spans 13 amino acids. Here the CDR3 DNA reads TGTGCCAGCAGCTTGAGCGTCTCTGGGAAGCAGTACTTC. This encodes CASSLSVSGKQYF.

This sequence joins TRBV6-6 and TRBJ1-6, with D possibly being TRBD1 (5 bases). Trimming removed 0 bases from V and 7 bases from J, with 10 bases in between. This CDR3 is built from 15 residues. Germline values: CDR1 MNHNY, CDR2 SVGAGI (reference sequence). CDR3: CASSYSWGENSPLHF. The CDR3 region has the DNA TGTGCCAGCAGTTACTCGTGGGGCGAGAATTCACCCCTCCACTTT.

The gene calls are TRBV11-2 and TRBJ2-3, with no clear D. The CDR3 consists of 14 residues. Germline values: CDR1 SGHAT, CDR2 FQNNGV. Trimming stripped 2 bases from V and 2 bases from J, with 8 bases between. CDR3 nucleotide sequence: TGTGCCAGCAGCTTATGGAGATCCACAGATACGCAGTATTTT. Translated, it gives CASSLWRSTDTQYF. Drawing the rest from reference TRBV11-2 and TRBJ2-3, the complete variable domain is EAGVAQSPRYKIIEKRQSVAFWCNPISGHATLYWYQQILGQGPKLLIQFQNNGVVDDSQLPKDRFSAERLKGVDSTLKIQPAKLEDSAVYLCASSLWRSTDTQYFGPGTRLTVL.